This T cell receptor beta chain originates from a study of cytomegalovirus exposure and HLA in healthy donors (dated by TCRdb to the late 2010s). At the level of the whole study: An earlier analysis of 587 of the donors reported about 260 Gb of sequence data and 90 million to 120 million unique TCR beta sequences obtained from approximately 180 million T cells. Several DR-DQ haplotypes were treated as single units for association and clustering because of strong linkage in the cohort. Both class I and class II loci were covered by HLA typing, at four-digit resolution. The study combined high-throughput TCR immunosequencing, statistical association of individual TCRs with disease status, and machine learning to predict cytomegalovirus infection status. Every discovery cohort repertoire had been produced on one sequencing platform. An early release covering roughly 600 HLA-typed donors comprised about 300 gigabases of sequencing data and around 85 million unique TCR sequences. The later analysis used no new phenotypic data to find candidate immune exposures, relying instead on TCR beta sequences and their occurrence across donors. In an earlier analysis of roughly 600 of the donors, high-throughput TCR beta sequencing was used to judge whether each TCR beta V gene segment behaved as functional or pseudogenic. In a later analysis, previously published TCR beta repertoires from hundreds of donors were re-analyzed and high-resolution HLA genotyping was added so that TCR occurrence patterns could be studied. The aim of the study was to test whether cataloging public T cell receptors could identify signatures of past pathogen exposure. Typing coverage varied by locus: roughly 620-640 donors for A, B, C, DRB1 and DQB1; approximately 560 for DQA1; nearly 610 for DPA1; approximately 450 for DPB1. A separate validation cohort of roughly 130 different subjects was used in addition to the approximately 700-subject first cohort. On average, 235,054 unique TCR beta nucleotide sequences were sequenced per donor among 398 genotyped donors of the cohort, with roughly 18% of those sequences being non-productive. The study used immunosequencing to profile the T cell repertoires of several hundred subjects and linked those repertoires to cytomegalovirus serostatus. Alongside the repertoire data, information on donor age, sex, ethnicity and CMV serostatus was compiled. Of the approximately 370 genotyped donors, 70% to 90% were placed in the genetic ancestry cluster associated with self-reported Caucasian donors. In a later genetic analysis, genome-wide SNP genotypes for about 65% of the roughly 700 donors were used, and that subset was treated as a discovery cohort. Paper-wide results and their limitations: Presence/absence analyses assumed roughly uniform sequencing depth across donors, an assumption that may not hold. A later analysis associated 16,951 TCR beta sequences with specific HLA alleles at a false discovery rate of 0.05. In this cohort, only TCR beta chains were sequenced, and detectable features were limited by the absence of alpha or paired-chain data. The only immune exposure information available for the cohort was CMV serostatus. In a later analysis, most CMV-associated TCR beta chains were found to appear HLA-restricted, with HLA associations seemingly driven largely by CMV exposure. A group of highly shared sequence variants was considered likely to be a technical artifact of the sequencing pipeline. A later genetic analysis reported fewer N-insertions in productive TCRs among donors in an Asian-associated ancestry cluster than the roughly 690-donor mean. The authors suggested that the approach could potentially be generalized to other disease states and immunological phenotypes. Some IMGT-functional V segments, including TRBV6-2 and TRBV6-3, could not be told apart with the 87-base-pair reads, so those segments were excluded. A later genetic analysis associated a missense DCLRE1C variant with V-gene and J-gene trimming of TCR beta chains, and an independent cohort replicated the association. A later analysis found that HLA-associated TCR beta chains were more clonally expanded and had lower generation probabilities than equally common non-associated chains. Over 15 rarely observed V segments, including chromosome 9 orphons, were excluded from the earlier analysis of several hundred of the donors because counts were too low. In an earlier analysis of approximately 590 of the donors, most TCR beta V segments were observed in productive rearrangements about 87% or about 30% of the time, broadly matching IMGT annotations. In a later analysis, TCR association rates were found to vary across HLA loci, with the most associated TCRs seen for DRB1 alleles and the fewest for HLA-C alleles. Several of the top co-occurrence clusters appeared to be linked to parvovirus B19, influenza, CMV and Epstein-Barr virus, according to a later analysis. A total of 164 TCR beta chains were listed by the study as associated with cytomegalovirus. Most TCR sequences were observed very rarely across donors, whereas some public TCRs were present in many individuals. In both the original and validation cohorts, the classifier was reported to diagnose cytomegalovirus status with high specificity and sensitivity. Because some donors lacked HLA typing at each locus, the association tests relied only on the typed subset. Linkage disequilibrium might explain the correlated functional status among segregating V segments, but an unknown experimental factor could not be excluded. Three of the identified cytomegalovirus-associated TCR beta chains were confirmed in vitro to be specific for cytomegalovirus antigens. A further reported finding was that TCR beta sequences accurately predicted the HLA-A and HLA-B alleles for most subjects in the first cohort. Strong co-occurrence of HLA alleles, especially DR and DQ, made assigning TCR associations to individual alleles difficult.

As to this clone: This receptor's antigen is unknown.

The cohort was made up of 666 healthy bone marrow donors. All cohort members were sampled while nominally healthy, although unrecorded immune exposures were likely present. The donor tested CMV seropositive, placing the donor among the roughly 270 seropositive members of the cohort. Every donor gave a peripheral blood sample, and the peripheral blood mononuclear cells from that sample were used for TCR beta sequencing. The Qiagen DNeasy Blood Extraction Kit was used to extract genomic DNA from the blood cell samples. CDR1 and CDR2, per the germline V gene, are SQVTM and ANQGSEA. V is clipped by 7 bases and J by 2 bases, and the sequence between their germline boundaries is 14 bases long. From the cysteine through the phenylalanine, the CDR3 covers 13 amino acids. CDR3 DNA is the only sequence kept; it has 39 bases, read in frame from the first base. The method behind the library was the immunoSEQ multiplex PCR assay. The multiplex PCR relied on a mix of 60 forward primers for TCR Vbeta segments and 13 reverse primers for TCR Jbeta segments. The CDR3 region of rearranged TCR beta genes was amplified from genomic DNA by a multiplex PCR assay. The Illumina HiSeq System was used to sequence the amplified TCR beta libraries as 87-base-pair reads. In the authors' own workflow: A later analysis tallied around 82 million unique TCR beta chains across the 666 repertoires, and approximately 11 million of those chains were shared by two or more donors. Raw reads were error-corrected and collapsed into unique sequences by a nearest-neighbor algorithm in which closely related sequences were merged to remove PCR and sequencing errors. To assign V, D and J gene segments, CDR3 sequences were aligned to IMGT reference sequences. For a sequence to be retained, a match of at least six nucleotides to both a V gene segment and a J gene segment was required. Rearrangements were classified as productive when the CDR3 lacked stop codons and remained in frame with V and J, and all other rearrangements were classified as non-productive. CDR3 was defined by IMGT convention, running from the second conserved V-encoded cysteine to the conserved J-encoded phenylalanine. The earlier analysis of 500 to 750 of the donors excluded any sequence lacking an unambiguous match to a single V gene segment. In an earlier analysis of 500 to 750 of the donors, V segments were called functional above 56.7% productive rearrangements and were called segregating when the between-donor standard deviation exceeded 5%. A statistical classification framework was built to diagnose cytomegalovirus status from the catalog of TCR beta chain sequences. A later analysis assigned V and J genes by comparing TCR nucleotide sequences with IMGT/GENE-DB human TR gene sequences. In a later analysis, CDR3 sequences and most-parsimonious VDJ recombination scenarios were assigned using the TCRdist pipeline. In a later analysis, every TCR beta chain was defined by the combination of its CDR3 amino acid sequence and its V-gene family, and reads without a unique V-gene family were dropped. A later analysis removed roughly 590 highly shared, low-generation-probability nucleotide sequences to deal with suspected cross-contamination and a sequencing artifact. In a later analysis, a clonal expansion index for each public chain was calculated from normalized within-repertoire ranks of inferred template counts. In a later analysis, generation probabilities were computed with a VDJ recombination model fitted to out-of-frame rearrangements, and the resulting probabilities were checked against IGoR. Hypergeometric tests were used in a later analysis to score TCR-TCR, TCR-HLA and TCR-CMV co-occurrence, with a repertoire-size bias correction applied to the TCR pairs. A later analysis estimated false discovery rates by permuting HLA or CMV assignments 20 times. A later analysis grouped co-occurring TCRs with DBSCAN, adding TCRdist sequence similarity when clustering within HLA-allele-positive subsets. Co-occurrence clustering excluded repertoires with fewer than 30,000 or more than 120,000 public chains, plus five with anomalous nucleotide sharing. TCRdb re-hosts the immuneACCESS table, in-frame sequences only. Its copies lack some clones; in the studies checked, an unresolved V gene accounts for under half of them, and the cause for the rest is not known. D and trimming were read from the DNA, whereas the V and J calls and clone size are those reported in that table. The sample table includes roughly 40,000 clones. The ten top clones hold about 8.9% of the sample.

The clonotype originates from a man aged 35 to 55 in good health and CMV-seropositive. Here the chain combines TRBV29-1 and TRBJ1-1; TRBD1 is a weak D gene call, 5 bases matching. Sequencing input: PBMCs. In nucleotides, the sequence is TGCAGCGGCGACAGAGGAATTAACACTGAAGCTTTCTTT. Translated, this is CSGDRGINTEAFF.